Each of the 29 T cell receptor beta chains below was sequenced from the same sample in a study of blood T cell repertoires in COVID-19 (TCRdb year 2020). Library creation used the immunoSEQ multiplex PCR assay. In TCRdb, the immuneACCESS table is reduced to in-frame sequences with V and J assigned. These tables do not hold every clone; where another copy was compared, an unresolved V gene accounts for under half, and the others remain unexplained. Within this sample are about 100,000 clones, with approximately 91% of them counted one time only. The ten largest clones represent 0.97% of the sample. Sequencing was carried out using peripheral blood. These receptors all stem from a man between 60 and 75 years old with acute or convalescent COVID-19.

The rearrangement uses TRBV7-3 and TRBJ2-1; 7 nucleotides align to TRBD2. Per the germline V gene, CDR1 is SGHTA and CDR2 is FQGTGA. The CDR3 spans 15 residues. The J segment lost 10 bases and the V segment lost 4 bases, leaving 13 bases of the junction unmatched. The CDR3, as DNA: TGTGCCAGCAGCTCCATGGTGGTCGGGAGGAACGAGCAGTTCTTC. It yields the protein CASSSMVVGRNEQFF.

J is TRBJ2-1 and V is TRBV24-1; 13 bases are shared with TRBD2. Trimming removed 4 bases from V and 8 bases from J; junction bases left unmatched: 4. The CDR3 runs 15 residues. Per germline, CDR1 KGHDR and CDR2 SFDVKD. CDR3 protein: CATSDTGLAGYEQFF. The CDR3 DNA reads as TGTGCCACCAGTGACACGGGACTAGCGGGATATGAGCAGTTCTTC.

The chain carries TRBV5-1 and TRBJ2-2, with TRBD2 identical over 7 bases. The ends lost 6 bases at V and 2 bases at J; junction bases unmatched: 4. Germline lookup yields CDR1 SGHRS and CDR2 YFSETQ. CDR3 size: 14 residues. The CDR3 DNA reads as TGCGCCAGCAAGGCTAGCGGAAACACCGGGGAGCTGTTTTTT. Translating it yields CASKASGNTGELFF.

The chain combines TRBV11-3 with TRBJ1-3, with a possible D match to TRBD1 (5 bases). Trimming removed 1 base from V and 0 bases from J, with 10 bases in between. The germline gives CDR1 SGHNT, CDR2 YENEEA. This CDR3 has 16 residues. CDR3 sequence (DNA): TGTGCCAGCAGCTTAGGGGGCGGACGCTCTGGAAACACCATATATTTT. This sequence encodes CASSLGGGRSGNTIYF.

The rearrangement links TRBV7-9 to TRBJ1-5, with D possibly matching TRBD1 (6 bases). V lost 5 bases, J lost 7 bases, and 9 bases lay in between. CDR1 is SEHNR, CDR2 FQNEAQ, per germline (reference sequence). The CDR3 is 12 residues long. CDR3: CASSRQDQPQHF. The CDR3, as DNA: TGTGCCAGCAGCAGACAGGACCAGCCCCAGCATTTT.

This chain connects TRBV5-5 to TRBJ1-2, with D hard to call. CDR1 and CDR2 (germline): SGHKS, YYEKEE (reference sequence). The CDR3 runs 13 residues. The ends were cut back, 1 base at V and 3 bases at J, with 7 bases in the middle. CDR3 in DNA: TGTGCCAGCAGCTTGCAGGAGGACTATGGCTACACCTTC. As protein: CASSLQEDYGYTF.

The chain combines TRBV30 with TRBJ2-3; the match to TRBD2 covers 8 bases. Germline V gene lookup returns CDR1 GTSNPN and CDR2 SVGIG (reference sequence). V gave up 4 bases and J gave up 2 bases; unmatched junction bases: 2. This CDR3 spans 13 amino acids. The CDR3 loop is CAWTSGLTDTQYF. The CDR3 bases are TGTGCCTGGACTAGCGGGCTCACAGATACGCAGTATTTT. The whole variable domain, filled in from reference TRBV30 and TRBJ2-3, reads SQTIHQWPATLVQPVGSPLSLECTVEGTSNPNLYWYRQAAGRGLQLLFYSVGIGQISSEVPQNLSASRPQDRQFILSSKKLLLSDSGFYLCAWTSGLTDTQYFGPGTRLTVL.

This clone showed up just a few times. The chain employs TRBV11-2 and TRBJ2-7; the D gene is possibly TRBD2 (6 bases). CDR1 SGHAT and CDR2 FQNNGV come from the germline V gene. Trimming removed 1 base at V and 0 bases at J, with 7 bases between. This CDR3 has 14 amino acids. CDR3 protein: CASSLAGVSYEQYF. DNA for the CDR3: TGTGCCAGCAGCTTAGCGGGAGTCTCCTACGAGCAGTACTTC. Together with reference TRBV11-2 and TRBJ2-7, the CDR3 gives the full variable domain: EAGVAQSPRYKIIEKRQSVAFWCNPISGHATLYWYQQILGQGPKLLIQFQNNGVVDDSQLPKDRFSAERLKGVDSTLKIQPAKLEDSAVYLCASSLAGVSYEQYFGPGTRLTVT.

J is TRBJ1-2 and V is TRBV29-1, with 7 bases lining up with TRBD1. CDR1 SQVTM and CDR2 ANQGSEA come from the germline V gene. The length of the CDR3 is 16 residues. With V trimmed by 1 base and J by 4 bases, 12 bases remained unmatched. This CDR3 is CSVEGEWVDRTYGYTF. The CDR3 DNA reads as TGCAGCGTTGAAGGAGAGTGGGTGGACAGGACCTATGGCTACACCTTC.

The V call is TRBV5-6, the J call TRBJ2-1, with D possibly matching TRBD1 (6 bases). This CDR3 has 14 residues. V was trimmed by 5 bases and J by 6 bases, leaving 15 bases between them. CDR1 is SGHDT, CDR2 YYEEEE, per germline. As DNA, the CDR3 is TGTGCCAGCAGACCGGGACATGTAATCAATGAGCAGTTCTTC. It translates to CASRPGHVINEQFF. The entire variable domain, with the rest obtained from reference TRBV5-6 and TRBJ2-1, is as follows: DAGVTQSPTHLIKTRGQQVTLRCSPKSGHDTVSWYQQALGQGPQFIFQYYEEEERQRGNFPDRFSGHQFPNYSSELNVNALLLGDSALYLCASRPGHVINEQFFGPGTRLTVL.

The rearrangement links TRBV10-2 to TRBJ2-1; a weak D match, TRBD2 (5 bases). This CDR3 region has 13 residues. Trimming removed 10 bases from V and 0 bases from J, with 10 bases in between. Germline assignment: CDR1 WSHSY and CDR2 SAAADI. DNA of the CDR3: TGCGCCATCCAGGAGGCCTCCTACAATGAGCAGTTCTTC. Its protein product is CAIQEASYNEQFF.

The chain is built from TRBV7-9 and TRBJ2-5, with 13 bases identical to TRBD2. The germline gives CDR1 SEHNR, CDR2 FQNEAQ (reference sequence). This CDR3 contains 16 residues. The J segment lost 3 bases and the V segment lost 1 base, leaving 2 bases of the junction unmatched. This CDR3 reads CASSLGGTSGKETQYF. Here the CDR3 DNA reads TGTGCCAGCAGCTTAGGGGGGACTAGCGGGAAAGAGACCCAGTACTTC.

This CDR3 reads CASSQPRGLGGYTF. The DNA of the CDR3 is TGTGCCAGCAGCCAGCCCCGGGGACTCGGGGGCTACACCTTC. The V gene is TRBV14, the J gene TRBJ1-2; tentative D call: TRBD1 (5 bases). This CDR3 comprises 14 residues. Germline CDR1 SGHDN, CDR2 FVKESK. Trimming shortened V by 3 bases and J by 8 bases, and 16 bases separated the two germline ends.

This clone was counted only a few times. The genes are TRBV6-1 and TRBJ2-2; 7 bases fit TRBD2. Germline lookup yields CDR1 MNHNS and CDR2 SASEGT. V trimming: 1 base; J trimming: 6 bases; junction bases outside the gene matches: 2. The length of the CDR3 is 14 residues. The chain's CDR3 is CASSEGSGAGELFF. CDR3 sequence (DNA): TGTGCCAGCAGTGAAGGAAGCGGGGCCGGGGAGCTGTTTTTT.

The gene calls are TRBV18 and TRBJ2-7; 10 bases map to TRBD1. V shed 4 bases and J 12 bases; nucleotides not matched to a gene: 9. Germline CDR1 and CDR2: KGHSH and LQKENI. The CDR3 loop spans 13 amino acids. This CDR3 reads CASSLSRDRGRYF. The CDR3 DNA reads TGTGCCAGCTCACTGTCCCGGGACAGGGGCCGGTACTTC.

This clone was observed a single time. The rearrangement links TRBV27 to TRBJ1-2; possibly TRBD1 for D (6 bases). Between the trimmed V and J ends, which lost 5 bases and 3 bases, there was a span of 10 bases. CDR3 size: 13 residues. CDR1 MNHEY and CDR2 SMNVEV come from the germline V gene (reference sequence). The CDR3 here is CASSGAGDYGYTF. CDR3 coding DNA: TGTGCCAGCAGTGGAGCAGGGGACTATGGCTACACCTTC.

This clone was detected once. The CDR3 sequence is CASSMWGDRTEAFF. DNA for the CDR3: TGTGCCAGTAGTATGTGGGGGGATCGCACTGAAGCTTTCTTT. The genes are TRBV19 and TRBJ1-1; possibly TRBD1 for D (5 bases). CDR1 is LNHDA, CDR2 SQIVND, per germline (reference sequence). This CDR3 is 14 amino acids long. V lost 3 bases and J lost 4, with 12 bases in between.

V usage is TRBV2 and J usage is TRBJ1-6; D remains unclear. The CDR3 covers 14 residues. Trimming removed 4 bases at V and 9 bases at J, with 13 bases between. Per germline, CDR1 SNHLY and CDR2 FYNNEI. This chain's CDR3 is CASSAPKEGSPLHF. In DNA form, the CDR3 reads TGTGCCAGCAGTGCTCCCAAGGAGGGTTCACCCCTCCACTTT.

The chain combines TRBV5-5 with TRBJ1-4; tentatively, D is TRBD1 (6 bases). Trimming pared 4 bases from V and 8 bases from J, leaving 18 bases between. The CDR3 extends over 15 amino acids. The germline V gene has CDR1 SGHKS and CDR2 YYEKEE (reference sequence). The CDR3 bases are TGTGCCAGCAGCCGATCTACAGGGTCTGAAGAAAAACTGTTTTTT. The encoded protein is CASSRSTGSEEKLFF.

The V and J genes are TRBV29-1 and TRBJ2-4; TRBD1 matches 7 bases. CDR1 and CDR2 from the germline V gene are SQVTM and ANQGSEA. Trimming took 0 bases from V and 6 from J; bases not matched to a gene: 5. The CDR3 is 14 residues long. As DNA, the CDR3 is TGCAGCGTTGAAGACAAGACAGGGTCAAACATTCAGTACTTC. Translated, it gives CSVEDKTGSNIQYF.

V and J are TRBV5-4 and TRBJ2-3; 7 bases map to TRBD2. Losses at the gene ends were 4 bases for V and 0 bases for J; bases not matched to a gene: 2. Germline V lookup: CDR1 SGHNT, CDR2 YYREEE (reference sequence). The CDR3 has 14 residues. DNA of the CDR3: TGTGCCAGCAGCGGGGGGGGAAGCACAGATACGCAGTATTTT. The encoded protein is CASSGGGSTDTQYF. Drawing the rest from reference TRBV5-4 and TRBJ2-3, the complete variable domain is ETGVTQSPTHLIKTRGQQVTLRCSSQSGHNTVSWYQQALGQGPQFIFQYYREEENGRGNFPPRFSGLQFPNYSSELNVNALELDDSALYLCASSGGGSTDTQYFGPGTRLTVL.

This sequence joins TRBV15 and TRBJ2-6; a possible D gene is TRBD1 (5 bases). The germline V and J ends were trimmed by 5 bases and 0 bases, with 8 bases remaining between them. The germline CDR1 and CDR2 sequences are LNHNV and YYDKDF (reference sequence). This CDR3 has 15 amino acids. This chain's CDR3 is CATSVDSSGANVLTF. In DNA form, the CDR3 reads TGTGCCACCAGCGTAGACAGCTCTGGGGCCAACGTCCTGACTTTC.

This chain joins TRBV5-8 and TRBJ2-7, with TRBD1 matching 12 bases. The CDR3 sequence is 16 residues long. Germline CDR1 is SGHTS and CDR2 is YDEGEE. Trimming at V came to 1 base and at J to 4 bases, leaving 6 bases not matched to a gene. DNA of the CDR3: TGTGCCAGCAGCTTGACCGGGACAGGGGGCGAGTACGAGCAGTACTTC. Its protein is CASSLTGTGGEYEQYF.

CDR3 DNA sequence: TGTGCCAGCAGCTTGGCGGGACAGGTCTGGAGCTACACCTTC. Translating it yields CASSLAGQVWSYTF. The chain is built from TRBV5-6 and TRBJ1-2, with 8 nucleotides matching TRBD1. Per germline, CDR1 SGHDT and CDR2 YYEEEE. The length of the CDR3 is 14 residues. V gave up 0 bases and J gave up 9 bases; unmatched junction bases: 7.

The CDR3 loop reads CASRDRTMNTEAFF. The CDR3 DNA follows: TGTGCCAGCAGAGACAGGACCATGAACACTGAAGCTTTCTTT. V is TRBV2 and J is TRBJ1-1; D may be TRBD1 (6 bases). CDR1 and CDR2 (germline): SNHLY, FYNNEI. CDR3 length: 14 amino acids. The V end lost 6 bases, the J end lost 0 bases, and 11 bases lay between the germline ends.

V and J are TRBV10-3 and TRBJ1-2, with D possibly being TRBD1 (6 bases). Germline CDR1 ENHRY, CDR2 SYGVKD. The ends were cut back, 6 bases at V and 11 bases at J, with 13 bases in the middle. This CDR3 is built from 11 residues. This chain's CDR3 is CAIRDSGTYTF. The CDR3 nucleotides read TGTGCCATCAGGGACTCTGGGACATACACCTTC.

This clone was seen only once. V is TRBV28 and J is TRBJ2-1; weak D call: TRBD1 (5 bases). The CDR3 spans 16 residues. CDR1 and CDR2 from the germline V gene are MDHEN and SYDVKM. Trimming took 3 bases from V and 2 from J, leaving 14 bases between them. The CDR3 sequence: CASSFGRGPTYNEQFF. CDR3 nucleotide sequence: TGTGCCAGCAGTTTTGGAAGGGGTCCGACCTACAATGAGCAGTTCTTC.

This clone was seen only once. The V gene is TRBV30, the J gene TRBJ1-6; tentative D call: TRBD1 (5 bases). In germline, CDR1 is GTSNPN, CDR2 SVGIG (reference sequence). The ends were cut back, 1 base at V and 7 bases at J, with 11 bases in the middle. The CDR3 spans 14 residues. The CDR3 here is CAWSDRSRNSPLHF. DNA for the CDR3: TGTGCCTGGAGTGACAGGAGCCGAAATTCACCCCTCCACTTT.

The chain uses TRBV9 and TRBJ2-3, with 7 nucleotides matching TRBD2. The CDR3 is made up of 17 amino acids. Germline CDR1 is SGDLS and CDR2 is YYNGEE. The V segment lost 3 bases and the J segment 7 bases; nucleotides outside the gene matches: 17. CDR3 loop: CASSAQPGGPALNTQYF. The CDR3 nucleotides are TGTGCCAGCAGCGCCCAACCGGGGGGACCCGCTTTGAATACGCAGTATTTT.